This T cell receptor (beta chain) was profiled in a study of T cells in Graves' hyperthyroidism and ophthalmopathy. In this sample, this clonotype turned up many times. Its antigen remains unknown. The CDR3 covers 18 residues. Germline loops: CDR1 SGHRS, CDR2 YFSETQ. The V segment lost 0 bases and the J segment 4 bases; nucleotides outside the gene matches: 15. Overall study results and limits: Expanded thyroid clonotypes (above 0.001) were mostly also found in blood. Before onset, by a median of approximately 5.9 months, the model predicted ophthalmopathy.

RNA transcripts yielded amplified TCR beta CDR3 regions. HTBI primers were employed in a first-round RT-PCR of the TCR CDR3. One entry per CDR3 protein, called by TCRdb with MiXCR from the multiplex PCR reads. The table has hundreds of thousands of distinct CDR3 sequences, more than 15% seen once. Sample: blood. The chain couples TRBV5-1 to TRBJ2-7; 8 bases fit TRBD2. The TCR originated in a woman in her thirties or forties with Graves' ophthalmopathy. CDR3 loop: CASSLGRAFERESYEQYF. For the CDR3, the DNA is TGCGCCAGCAGCTTGGGCCGGGCCTTTGAGCGGGAGTCTTACGAGCAGTACTTC.